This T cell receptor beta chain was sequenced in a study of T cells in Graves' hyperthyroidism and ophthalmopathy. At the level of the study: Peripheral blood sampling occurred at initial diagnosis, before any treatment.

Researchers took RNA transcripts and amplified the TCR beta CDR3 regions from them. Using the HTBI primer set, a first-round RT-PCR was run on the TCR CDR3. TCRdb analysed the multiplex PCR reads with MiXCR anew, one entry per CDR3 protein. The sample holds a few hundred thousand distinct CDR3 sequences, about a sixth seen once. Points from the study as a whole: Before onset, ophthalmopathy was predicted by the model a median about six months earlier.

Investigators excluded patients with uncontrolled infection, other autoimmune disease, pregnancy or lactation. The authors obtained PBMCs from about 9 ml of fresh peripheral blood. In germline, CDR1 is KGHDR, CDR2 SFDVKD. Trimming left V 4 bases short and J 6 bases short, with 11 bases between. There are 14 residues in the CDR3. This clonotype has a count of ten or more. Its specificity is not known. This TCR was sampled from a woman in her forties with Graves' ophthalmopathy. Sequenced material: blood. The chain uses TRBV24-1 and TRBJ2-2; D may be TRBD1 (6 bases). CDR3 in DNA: TGTGCCACCAGTGACTTCAGGGGTGCCGGGGAGCTGTTTTTT. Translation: CATSDFRGAGELFF.